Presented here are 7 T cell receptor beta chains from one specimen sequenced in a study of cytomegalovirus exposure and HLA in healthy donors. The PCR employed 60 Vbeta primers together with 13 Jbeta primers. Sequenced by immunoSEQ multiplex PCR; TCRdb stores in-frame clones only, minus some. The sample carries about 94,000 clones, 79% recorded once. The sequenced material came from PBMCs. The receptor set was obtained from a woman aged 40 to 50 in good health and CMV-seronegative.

The chain's CDR3 is CASGLGTPNTEAFF. DNA for the CDR3: TGTGCCAGCGGTCTTGGGACACCGAACACTGAAGCTTTCTTT. The rearrangement joins TRBV2 to TRBJ1-1; D may be TRBD1 (6 bases). The V end lost 8 bases, the J end lost 1 base, and 14 bases lay between the germline ends. This CDR3 has 14 residues. The V gene's germline CDR1 is SNHLY and CDR2 FYNNEI.

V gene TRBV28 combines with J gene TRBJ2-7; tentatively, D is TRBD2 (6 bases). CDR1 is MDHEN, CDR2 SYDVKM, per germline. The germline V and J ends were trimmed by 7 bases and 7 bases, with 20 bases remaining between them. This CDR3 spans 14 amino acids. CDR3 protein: CASTGTGLAWEQYF. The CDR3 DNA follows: TGTGCCAGCACCGGGACCGGGCTAGCGTGGGAGCAGTACTTC.

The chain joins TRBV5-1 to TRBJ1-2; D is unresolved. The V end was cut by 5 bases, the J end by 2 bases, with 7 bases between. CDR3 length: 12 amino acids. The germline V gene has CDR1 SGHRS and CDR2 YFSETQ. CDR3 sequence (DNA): TGCGCCAGCAGGTCGGGGAACTATGGCTACACCTTC. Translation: CASRSGNYGYTF.

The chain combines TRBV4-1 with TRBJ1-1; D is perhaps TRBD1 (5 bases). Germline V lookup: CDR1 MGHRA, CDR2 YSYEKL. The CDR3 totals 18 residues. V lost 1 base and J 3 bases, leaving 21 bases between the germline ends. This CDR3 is CASSQVGLYRPRDTEAFF. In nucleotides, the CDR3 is TGCGCCAGCAGCCAAGTCGGCCTTTACAGGCCCCGGGACACTGAAGCTTTCTTT.

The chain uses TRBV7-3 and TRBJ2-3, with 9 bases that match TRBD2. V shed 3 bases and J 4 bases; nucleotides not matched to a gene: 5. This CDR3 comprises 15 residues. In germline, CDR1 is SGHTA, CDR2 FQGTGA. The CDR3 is CASSFGGGAPDTQYF. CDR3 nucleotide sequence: TGTGCCAGCAGCTTCGGCGGGGGGGCCCCAGATACGCAGTATTTT.

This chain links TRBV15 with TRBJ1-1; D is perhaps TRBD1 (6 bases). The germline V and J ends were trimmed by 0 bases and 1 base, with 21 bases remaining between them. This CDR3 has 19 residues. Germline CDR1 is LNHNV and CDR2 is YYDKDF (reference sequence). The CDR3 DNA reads TGTGCCACCAGCAGAGAATACAGGGTCTCCGCCACGACGAACACTGAAGCTTTCTTT. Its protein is CATSREYRVSATTNTEAFF.

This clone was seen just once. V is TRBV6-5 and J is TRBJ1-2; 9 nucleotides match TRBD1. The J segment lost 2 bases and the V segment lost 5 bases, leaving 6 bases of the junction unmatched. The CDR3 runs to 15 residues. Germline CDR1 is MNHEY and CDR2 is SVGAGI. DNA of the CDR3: TGTGCCAGCAGTACCGCTGGGACAGGGAACTATGGCTACACCTTC. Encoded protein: CASSTAGTGNYGYTF.